The 28 T cell receptor beta chains reported below all come from one sample, sequenced in a study of shared clonotypes between healthy human individuals. The method was immunoSEQ multiplex PCR; TCRdb's version includes in-frame clones alone and lacks a portion of them. The sample records some 2.1 million clones, 85% to 95% being singletons. Sequenced sample: naive CD4+ T cells sorted from blood. Stated subset: CD45RA+ positively selected. The receptors derive from a man between 18 and 35 years old in good health.

The chain has TRBV4-3 and TRBJ2-7; D remains unclear. Germline V gives CDR1 LGHNA, CDR2 YSLEER. The CDR3 contains 15 residues. Trimming took 0 bases from V and 1 from J, leaving 10 bases between them. CDR3 coding DNA: TGCGCCAGCAGCCAAGATTTAGGCCCTTCCTACGAGCAGTACTTC. Translated: CASSQDLGPSYEQYF.

This clone was observed a single time. The V and J genes are TRBV6-1 and TRBJ1-3; D not resolved. The V gene's germline CDR1 is MNHNS and CDR2 SASEGT. The V gene lost 1 base and the J gene lost 2 bases, with 15 bases spanning the gap. This CDR3 is 17 amino acids long. Here the CDR3 DNA reads TGTGCCAGCAGTGAAGACACCCTCCCTTCTACTGGAAACACCATATATTTT. Protein product: CASSEDTLPSTGNTIYF.

V and J are TRBV5-1 and TRBJ2-3, with 8 bases identical to TRBD2. The V segment lost 4 bases and the J segment 8 bases; nucleotides outside the gene matches: 9. CDR3 size: 14 residues. Germline CDR1 reads SGHRS; CDR2 reads YFSETQ. The CDR3 nucleotides are TGCGCCAGCAGCCAGACTAGCGAAGGGGGTACGCAGTATTTT. As protein: CASSQTSEGGTQYF.

The chain uses TRBV6-5 and TRBJ2-2; D gene uncertain. The germline V gene encodes CDR1 MNHEY and CDR2 SVGAGI. The CDR3 totals 13 residues. V lost 2 bases and J lost 7, with 8 bases in between. CDR3 bases: TGTGCCAGCAGTTACGTGGGTGACGGGGAGCTGTTTTTT. It yields the protein CASSYVGDGELFF.

V and J are TRBV30 and TRBJ1-5; 7 nucleotides agree with TRBD1. J gave up 6 bases and V 3 bases, and 20 bases lay outside the gene matches. Germline CDR1 is GTSNPN and CDR2 is SVGIG (reference sequence). The CDR3 has 18 amino acids. CDR3 DNA: TGTGCCTGGAGCGCCGACACTCCCGGGACAGAAAGGGGTCAGCCCCAGCATTTT. Translating gives CAWSADTPGTERGQPQHF.

The V gene is TRBV15, the J gene TRBJ1-2; 7 bases align to TRBD1. The CDR3 runs 17 residues. V shed 1 base and J 5 bases; nucleotides not matched to a gene: 13. Germline CDR1 LNHNV, CDR2 YYDKDF (reference sequence). The CDR3 is CATSRGRGLGTDYGYTF. CDR3 DNA: TGTGCCACCAGCAGAGGAAGGGGTTTGGGGACAGATTATGGCTACACCTTC.

The rearrangement uses TRBV19 and TRBJ1-5, with TRBD1 identical over 8 bases. Germline V gives CDR1 LNHDA, CDR2 SQIVND (reference sequence). This CDR3 contains 14 residues. Unmatched junction bases numbered 4, after V lost 6 bases and J lost 3 bases. CDR3 amino acids: CASRGTGPNQPQHF. The CDR3 DNA reads TGTGCCAGTAGAGGGACAGGCCCCAATCAGCCCCAGCATTTT.

The chain links TRBV10-3 to TRBJ2-3; tentatively, D is TRBD2 (5 bases). The CDR3 runs to 14 residues. The germline gives CDR1 ENHRY, CDR2 SYGVKD. The V end was cut by 7 bases, the J end by 2 bases, with 13 bases between. This CDR3 reads CAINPGELTDTQYF. The DNA for the CDR3 is TGTGCCATCAACCCCGGGGAGCTCACAGATACGCAGTATTTT.

This clone was detected a few times. Other DNA sequences of this sample code for an identical CDR3. The chain has TRBV29-1 and TRBJ1-2, with D unresolved. The V end lost 7 bases, the J end lost 2 bases, and 8 bases lay between the germline ends. The CDR3 spans 11 residues. Looked up from germline, CDR1 is SQVTM and CDR2 is ANQGSEA. The CDR3 protein is CSESSNYGYTF. The CDR3 DNA reads as TGCAGCGAGTCCTCAAACTATGGCTACACCTTC.

This clone was picked up one time. This chain links TRBV5-1 with TRBJ2-7, with 10 bases fitting TRBD2. This CDR3 has 14 residues. Germline CDR1 reads SGHRS; CDR2 reads YFSETQ. V shed 4 bases and J 4 bases; nucleotides not matched to a gene: 5. The chain's CDR3 is CASSPSGRGYEQYF. The CDR3 bases are TGCGCCAGCAGCCCAAGCGGGAGGGGGTACGAGCAGTACTTC. Using reference TRBV5-1 and TRBJ2-7 for the parts outside the CDR3, the full variable domain is KAGVTQTPRYLIKTRGQQVTLSCSPISGHRSVSWYQQTPGQGLQFLFEYFSETQRNKGNFPGRFSGRQFSNSRSEMNVSTLELGDSALYLCASSPSGRGYEQYFGPGTRLTVT.

V and J are TRBV5-8 and TRBJ1-3; the D is unclear. This CDR3 is 15 amino acids long. CDR1 is SGHTS, CDR2 YDEGEE, per germline. V was clipped by 7 bases and J by 1 base, with 15 bases between them. The CDR3 DNA sequence: TGTGCCAGCCCCCCGCCACGGGAGTCTGGAAACACCATATATTTT. Amino acids: CASPPPRESGNTIYF.

A note on this clone: This sample also contains other DNA sequences that code for the same CDR3. V usage is TRBV30 and J usage is TRBJ2-3; 9 nucleotides agree with TRBD2. CDR1 and CDR2 from the germline V gene are GTSNPN and SVGIG (reference sequence). V was pared by 0 bases and J by 3 bases, with 4 bases of the junction left unmatched. The CDR3 runs 15 residues. CDR3 amino acids: CAWSVRLAETDTQYF. DNA of the CDR3: TGTGCCTGGAGTGTAAGACTAGCGGAGACAGATACGCAGTATTTT.

V is TRBV7-2 and J is TRBJ2-1; 7 bases match TRBD2. The germline V gene has CDR1 SGHTA and CDR2 FQGNSA. The length of the CDR3 is 15 residues. V was clipped by 6 bases and J by 4 bases; unmatched bases: 9. CDR3 sequence (DNA): TGTGCCAGCAGGGGGACTACAGATTTTTACAATGAGCAGTTCTTC. Its protein is CASRGTTDFYNEQFF.

This sequence joins TRBV18 and TRBJ1-5, with no clear D. The CDR3 covers 13 residues. V gave up 2 bases and J gave up 5 bases, with 7 bases separating them. Germline CDR1 and CDR2: KGHSH and LQKENI. For the CDR3, the DNA is TGTGCCAGCTCACCAGACTACTATCAGCCCCAGCATTTT. Translation: CASSPDYYQPQHF.

The chain employs TRBV2 and TRBJ1-2; TRBD1 agrees at 8 bases. With V trimmed by 4 bases and J by 4 bases, 11 bases remained unmatched. CDR1 is SNHLY and CDR2 is FYNNEI in the germline V gene. The CDR3 has 16 amino acids. Here the CDR3 reads CASSGGTGGGGYGYTF. The DNA for the CDR3 is TGTGCCAGCAGTGGGGGCACAGGGGGGGGTGGCTATGGCTACACCTTC. The full variable domain, with the rest looked up from reference TRBV2 and TRBJ1-2, is EPEVTQTPSHQVTQMGQEVILRCVPISNHLYFYWYRQILGQKVEFLVSFYNNEISEKSEIFDDQFSVERPDGSNFTLKIRSTKLEDSAMYFCASSGGTGGGGYGYTFGSGTRLTVV.

The CDR3 DNA reads TGTGCCAGCAGGGCCGGGACAGGTCTCCAAGAGACCCAGTACTTC. It translates to CASRAGTGLQETQYF. V gene TRBV9 combines with J gene TRBJ2-5, with 8 bases aligning to TRBD1. The length of the CDR3 is 15 residues. The ends lost 5 bases at V and 1 base at J; junction bases unmatched: 7. From germline, CDR1 is SGDLS and CDR2 YYNGEE.

Turning to this clone: At one boundary the junction diverges from the germline segment, which might be a read error. The rearrangement links TRBV10-3 to TRBJ2-7; 8 bases are a match to TRBD2. The CDR3 sequence is 15 residues long. CDR1 and CDR2 (germline): ENHRY, SYGVKD. The DNA for the CDR3 is TGTGCCAGCAGTTATGTTCAGCGGGGGACCTACGAGCAGTACTTC. It specifies CASSYVQRGTYEQYF.

Note on this clone: Other nucleotide sequences in the sample specify the same CDR3. The rearrangement joins TRBV7-9 to TRBJ2-5; D call uncertain. The CDR3 length is 14 residues. From germline, CDR1 is SEHNR and CDR2 FQNEAQ (reference sequence). Deletions cut 1 base from V and 5 bases from J, with 11 bases between. This CDR3 reads CASSLGLVTETQYF. The CDR3 DNA sequence: TGTGCCAGCAGCTTAGGTTTGGTTACGGAGACCCAGTACTTC.

This clone was detected only once. This chain uses TRBV2 with TRBJ1-5; 10 bases fit TRBD1. Germline CDR1 is SNHLY and CDR2 is FYNNEI. This CDR3 region has 15 residues. J gave up 6 bases and V 0 bases, and 2 bases lay outside the gene matches. Written as DNA, the CDR3 is TGTGCCAGCAGTGAAGCGGACAGGGGGGGTCAGCCCCAGCATTTT. Translated, it gives CASSEADRGGQPQHF.

This sequence joins TRBV6-5 and TRBJ1-5, with D unresolved. Trimming took 4 bases from V and 1 from J, leaving 8 bases between them. There are 14 residues in the CDR3. Germline CDR1 MNHEY, CDR2 SVGAGI. The CDR3 nucleotides are TGTGCCAGCAGTTCGGTAACCAGCAATCAGCCCCAGCATTTT. This sequence encodes CASSSVTSNQPQHF.

The chain couples TRBV5-6 to TRBJ2-3, with D maybe TRBD2 (6 bases). The ends were cut back, 5 bases at V and 8 bases at J, with 12 bases in the middle. This CDR3 is built from 12 residues. In germline, CDR1 is SGHDT, CDR2 YYEEEE. The CDR3 DNA reads TGTGCCAGCAGTTCGGGAGCCAGTACGCAGTATTTT. Residues: CASSSGASTQYF.

The CDR3 here is CASSWAGLPDTQYF. The CDR3 DNA sequence: TGTGCCAGCAGTTGGGCGGGGCTGCCAGATACGCAGTATTTT. V and J are TRBV6-5 and TRBJ2-3; possible D gene TRBD2, 6 bases. Trimming stripped 4 bases from V and 4 bases from J, with 12 bases between. Germline CDR1 MNHEY, CDR2 SVGAGI. The CDR3 has 14 amino acids.

This chain links TRBV5-4 with TRBJ1-1; unclear D gene. The CDR3 covers 16 residues. V was shortened by 0 bases and J by 1 base, with 13 bases between the two germline ends. Germline loops: CDR1 SGHNT, CDR2 YYREEE (reference sequence). This CDR3 is CASSLADSVGNTEAFF. The CDR3 bases are TGTGCCAGCAGCTTGGCTGACTCGGTGGGGAACACTGAAGCTTTCTTT. Variable domain in full (rest from reference TRBV5-4 and TRBJ1-1): ETGVTQSPTHLIKTRGQQVTLRCSSQSGHNTVSWYQQALGQGPQFIFQYYREEENGRGNFPPRFSGLQFPNYSSELNVNALELDDSALYLCASSLADSVGNTEAFFGQGTRLTVV.

The chain combines TRBV15 with TRBJ2-7; 8 bases fit TRBD1. The CDR3 has 15 residues. CDR1 and CDR2 (germline): LNHNV, YYDKDF (reference sequence). The ends lost 4 bases at V and 0 bases at J; junction bases unmatched: 5. The CDR3 coding sequence is TGTGCCACCAGCACCGACAGGGGCTACTCCTACGAGCAGTACTTC. Amino acids: CATSTDRGYSYEQYF.

This clone was detected many times. Additional DNA sequences in this sample encode the identical CDR3. The V and J genes are TRBV5-1 and TRBJ1-5, with no clear D. The CDR3 spans 15 residues. V gave up 0 bases and J gave up 3 bases, with 10 bases separating them. The germline V gene has CDR1 SGHRS and CDR2 YFSETQ. The CDR3 DNA reads as TGCGCCAGCAGCTTGGGGGTCGGGGACAATCAGCCCCAGCATTTT. Its protein is CASSLGVGDNQPQHF.

To note about this clone: This specimen includes other DNA sequences encoding the same CDR3. CDR3 in amino acids: CASSPREGNTIYF. The CDR3 nucleotides read TGTGCCAGCTCACCAAGAGAGGGAAACACCATATATTTT. The chain joins TRBV18 to TRBJ1-3; unclear D gene. Per the germline V gene, CDR1 is KGHSH and CDR2 is LQKENI. Trimming took 2 bases from V and 4 from J, leaving 6 bases between them. The CDR3 covers 13 residues.

This clone was counted once. The genes are TRBV5-1 and TRBJ2-7; D is unresolved. V was cut by 5 bases and J by 3 bases, with 12 bases left in between. The CDR3 contains 13 residues. Germline CDR1 reads SGHRS; CDR2 reads YFSETQ. The CDR3, as DNA: TGCGCCAGCAGGTGGAATCTTGGCTACGAGCAGTACTTC. It specifies CASRWNLGYEQYF.

The CDR3 sequence is CASSIVWLAGINEQFF. Here the CDR3 DNA reads TGTGCCAGTAGTATAGTGTGGCTAGCGGGGATCAATGAGCAGTTCTTC. This rearrangement joins TRBV19 to TRBJ2-1; TRBD2 matches at 9 bases. The length of the CDR3 is 16 residues. The V segment lost 1 base and the J segment 6 bases; nucleotides outside the gene matches: 7. Germline CDR1 and CDR2: LNHDA and SQIVND (reference sequence). Looking up the rest from reference TRBV19 and TRBJ2-1 gives the full variable domain: DGGITQSPKYLFRKEGQNVTLSCEQNLNHDAMYWYRQDPGQGLRLIYYSQIVNDFQKGDIAEGYSVSREKKESFPLTVTSAQKNPTAFYLCASSIVWLAGINEQFFGPGTRLTVL.